A selection of T cell receptor beta chains follows, all from one sample in a study of T cells in Graves' hyperthyroidism and ophthalmopathy. TCRdb used MiXCR to reprocess the multiplex PCR reads, holding one entry per CDR3 protein. The sample lists hundreds of thousands of distinct CDR3 sequences, 45% occurring once. Sequencing used peripheral blood or thyroid tissue (not recorded which). The source is an adult man with Graves' disease, either hyperthyroidism or ophthalmopathy (not recorded which). CDR3s include the opening cysteine and the closing phenylalanine or tryptophan. The order of the fields is clone size, V gene, D gene, J gene, CDR3 protein, CDR3 DNA. D genes are given only for firm matches. Clone size appears in some rows only: once, few, many, or a class for an expanded clone.

>few|TRBV14|NA|TRBJ1-1
CASSRDLGPNTEAFF
TGTGCCAGCAGCCGTGACCTAGGCCCGAACACTGAAGCTTTCTTT
>NA|TRBV9|TRBD2|TRBJ2-7
CASSQDIAGVAGDHEQYF
TGTGCCAGCAGCCAAGATATAGCCGGGGTAGCGGGAGACCACGAGCAGTACTTC
>many|TRBV20-1|TRBD2|TRBJ2-5
CSALSGIQETQYF
TGCAGTGCTCTTAGCGGGATTCAAGAGACCCAGTACTTC
>many|TRBV29-1|NA|TRBJ1-2
CSVDWTRGSNYGYTF
TGCAGCGTTGACTGGACCAGGGGTTCTAACTATGGCTACACCTTC
>few|TRBV19|TRBD1|TRBJ2-7
CASSPRGQEYEQYF
TGTGCCAGCAGTCCTAGGGGACAGGAGTACGAGCAGTACTTC
>NA|TRBV20-1|TRBD1|TRBJ1-1
CSARDEGQGNTEAFF
TGCAGTGCTAGAGATGAGGGACAGGGAAACACTGAAGCTTTCTTT
>few|TRBV4-1|TRBD2|TRBJ2-1
CASSQAGLALGNEQFF
TGCGCCAGCAGCCAAGCGGGACTAGCTTTGGGAAATGAGCAGTTCTTC
>few|TRBV7-2|NA|TRBJ1-1
CASSLTLGNTEAFF
TGTGCCAGCAGCTTAACACTCGGGAACACTGAAGCTTTCTTT
>few|TRBV7-7|NA|TRBJ1-6
CASSLVGGSTYNSPLHF
TGTGCTAGCAGCTTAGTGGGGGGCAGCACCTATAATTCACCCCTCCACTTT
>once|TRBV19|TRBD1|TRBJ1-4
CASSNGQGPATNEKLFF
TGTGCCAGTAGTAACGGACAGGGCCCTGCAACTAATGAAAAACTGTTTTTT
>many|TRBV7-8|NA|TRBJ1-1
CASSLEGGSTEAFF
TGTGCCAGCAGCTTAGAGGGAGGGAGCACTGAAGCTTTCTTT
>NA|TRBV2|NA|TRBJ2-7
CASSETTNYEQYF
TGTGCCAGCAGTGAGACTACGAACTACGAGCAGTACTTC
>NA|TRBV10-3|NA|TRBJ1-1
CAISFGSEAFF
TGTGCCATCAGCTTTGGCTCTGAAGCTTTCTTT
>many|TRBV5-6|TRBD1|TRBJ1-6
CASSSSRGRGNSPLHF
TGTGCCAGCAGCTCATCCAGGGGGCGCGGGAATTCACCCCTCCACTTT
>NA|TRBV6-1|NA|TRBJ1-5
CASIARGTKPQHF
TGTGCCAGCATTGCGAGAGGGACTAAGCCCCAGCATTTT
>NA|TRBV7-9|TRBD2|TRBJ2-7
CASAAGGAGAFSYEQYF
TGCGCCAGCGCTGCGGGGGGAGCGGGGGCCTTCTCCTACGAGCAGTACTTC
>NA|TRBV10-3|NA|TRBJ1-2
CAWSVPDGINYGYTF
TGTGCCTGGAGTGTACCTGACGGGATTAACTATGGCTACACCTTC
>few|TRBV2|NA|TRBJ1-1
CASSYLITEAFF
TGTGCCAGCAGTTACCTGATCACTGAAGCTTTCTTT
>NA|TRBV25-1|TRBD1|TRBJ2-7
CASSEIEGGQLLSYEQYF
TGTGCCAGCAGTGAAATTGAAGGGGGCCAGCTGCTCTCCTACGAGCAGTACTTC